A selection of T cell receptor beta chains follows, all from one sample in a study of OX40 agonist ivuxolimab in advanced cancers. Generated by immunoSEQ multiplex PCR, the TCRdb table keeps only in-frame clones and is missing some. This sample has more than 90,000 clones, with approximately 83% found just once. This sample comprised CD4+ or CD8+ T cells sorted from blood, obtained in a trial of the OX40 agonist ivuxolimab. The receptors stem from an adult with an advanced solid tumor such as melanoma, head and neck, liver or kidney cancer. CDR3s include the opening cysteine and the closing phenylalanine or tryptophan. The order of the fields is V gene, CDR3 length, D gene, J gene, clone size, CDR3 DNA, CDR3 protein. The D gene is left open where the match is weak. The size field is filled for only some rows; it gives once, few, many or a size class.

V: TRBV19; length: 14; D: TRBD1; J: TRBJ2-3; size: few; DNA: TGTGCCAGTAGCGACAGGGGGCAAACAGATACGCAGTATTTT; CDR3: CASSDRGQTDTQYF
V: TRBV29-1; length: 15; D: .; J: TRBJ1-2; size: few; DNA: TGCAGCGTACACCCCGGGACTACTCTTCCTAGTGGCTACACCTTC; CDR3: CSVHPGTTLPSGYTF
V: TRBV28; length: 15; D: .; J: TRBJ1-6; size: .; DNA: TGTGCCAGCAGTTTAACGGGACCGGTAAATTCACCCCTCCACTTT; CDR3: CASSLTGPVNSPLHF
V: TRBV18; length: 13; D: .; J: TRBJ1-5; size: .; DNA: TGTGCCAGCTCACCTCAGGGTAATCAGCCCCAGCATTTT; CDR3: CASSPQGNQPQHF
V: TRBV18; length: 15; D: TRBD2; J: TRBJ2-5; size: .; DNA: TGTGCCAGCTCACCCCTAGCGGGAGGACAAGAGACCCAGTACTTC; CDR3: CASSPLAGGQETQYF
V: TRBV21-1; length: 20; D: .; J: TRBJ2-7; size: .; DNA: TGTGCCAGCAGCTCCCGTTGGCCTAGCGGGAGAGGTTTAGGTCCTACCGAGCAGTACTTC; CDR3: CASSSRWPSGRGLGPTEQYF
V: TRBV7-3; length: 14; D: TRBD1; J: TRBJ2-7; size: .; DNA: TGTGCCAGCAGCTTAGGTCCAGGGGGCTACGAGCAGTACTTC; CDR3: CASSLGPGGYEQYF
V: TRBV2; length: 16; D: TRBD1; J: TRBJ1-4; size: .; DNA: TGTGCCAGCAGTGACCCTGGGACAGTTTCTAATGAAAAACTGTTTTTT; CDR3: CASSDPGTVSNEKLFF
V: TRBV4-3; length: 14; D: .; J: TRBJ2-1; size: .; DNA: TGCGCCAGCAGCCAAGATGAAATAGTGAGTGAGCAGTTCTTC; CDR3: CASSQDEIVSEQFF
V: TRBV7-2; length: 14; D: .; J: TRBJ1-2; size: once; DNA: TGTGCCAGCAGCTTCCTCGGCCCTTGGGGGGGCTACACCTTC; CDR3: CASSFLGPWGGYTF
V: TRBV7-8; length: 15; D: .; J: TRBJ2-3; size: .; DNA: TGTGCCAGCAGCTTAGTTAAGCTGAGCACAGATACGCAGTATTTT; CDR3: CASSLVKLSTDTQYF
V: TRBV14; length: 15; D: .; J: TRBJ1-3; size: .; DNA: TGTGCCAGCAGCCGTACACGGAGCTCTGGAAACACCATATATTTT; CDR3: CASSRTRSSGNTIYF
V: TRBV6-5; length: 15; D: .; J: TRBJ1-1; size: few; DNA: TGTGCCAGCAGTCCCCGCAACATGATGAACACTGAAGCTTTCTTT; CDR3: CASSPRNMMNTEAFF
V: TRBV7-8; length: 13; D: .; J: TRBJ2-7; size: .; DNA: TGTGCCAGCAGCCAACGGGGAGGTGACGAGCAGTACTTC; CDR3: CASSQRGGDEQYF
V: TRBV19; length: 17; D: TRBD2; J: TRBJ2-7; size: .; DNA: TGTGCCAGTAGTACAGGGAGCGGGACTAGCGGATACTACGAGCAGTACTTC; CDR3: CASSTGSGTSGYYEQYF
V: TRBV30; length: 11; D: .; J: TRBJ1-4; size: .; DNA: TGTGCCTGGAGTTCCGGGGTCGGACTGTTTTTT; CDR3: CAWSSGVGLFF